This TCR beta chain is from a study of early T cells in non-severe SARS-CoV-2 infection. Whole-study context: Unsorted whole-blood RNA was sequenced in bulk, leaving chains unpaired.

General observations from the study: The matching step, a VDJdb search, favored anti-spike CD8 responses and missed private and CD4 specificities.

Comment on this clonotype: Its specificity is unknown.

Individual cDNA molecules carried attached unique molecular identifiers. One entry per CDR3 protein results from TCRdb running MiXCR on the 5' RACE reads. Here the sample spans around 47,000 distinct CDR3 sequences, approximately 11% being singletons. Germline V gene lookup returns CDR1 SGHRS and CDR2 YFSETQ. The CDR3 is 15 amino acids. Trimming took 4 bases from V and 1 from J, leaving 14 bases between them. The TCR was taken from an adult who was a healthcare worker with PCR-confirmed SARS-CoV-2 infection or an uninfected control (not recorded which). The sample consisted of whole blood. The chain joins TRBV5-1 to TRBJ1-2; D is possibly TRBD1 (5 bases). The CDR3 loop is CASSIGTNHNYGYTF. CDR3 DNA: TGCGCCAGCAGCATAGGGACGAACCATAACTATGGCTACACCTTC.